This T cell receptor beta chain originates from a study of blood T cells in healthy people across ages. Overall study findings and caveats: Any conclusive comparison of naive versus antigen-experienced cells was prevented by using unsorted PBMCs.

The J segment lost 5 bases and the V segment lost 5 bases, leaving 8 bases of the junction unmatched. The CDR3 totals 13 residues. From germline, CDR1 is DFQATT and CDR2 SNEGSKA (reference sequence). A second PCR, run for roughly 7 to 12 cycles, used a sample-barcoded 5' primer plus a J-beta primer mix. Individual samples furnished no less than 3 million CDR3-containing paired-end reads apiece. TCRdb reprocessed the 5' RACE reads with MiXCR, giving one entry per CDR3 protein. Of about 1.6 million distinct CDR3 sequences in the sample, 34% were seen once. This clonotype was recorded many times. What it recognizes is unknown.

The receptor was isolated from a woman in her thirties in good health. Sequenced sample: blood. The rearrangement links TRBV20-1 to TRBJ2-7, with 8 bases that match TRBD2. CDR3 region: CSARRPGGDEQYF. CDR3 nucleotides: TGCAGTGCTCGACGGCCGGGGGGGGACGAGCAGTACTTC.